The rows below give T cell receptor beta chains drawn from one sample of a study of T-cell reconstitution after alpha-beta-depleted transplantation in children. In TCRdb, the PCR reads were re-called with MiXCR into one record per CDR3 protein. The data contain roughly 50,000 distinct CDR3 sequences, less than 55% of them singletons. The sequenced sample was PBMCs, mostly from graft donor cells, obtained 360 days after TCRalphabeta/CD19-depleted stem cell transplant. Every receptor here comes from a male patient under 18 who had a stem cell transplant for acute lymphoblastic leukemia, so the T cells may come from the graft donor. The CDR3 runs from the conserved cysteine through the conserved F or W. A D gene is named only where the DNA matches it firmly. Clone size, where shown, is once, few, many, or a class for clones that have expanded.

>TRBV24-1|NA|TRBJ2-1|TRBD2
CATSDATGLAGTYNEQFF
TGTGCCACCAGTGACGCGACCGGACTAGCGGGCACCTACAATGAGCAGTTCTTC
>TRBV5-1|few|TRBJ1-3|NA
CASSLGRTGNTIYF
TGCGCCAGCAGCTTGGGCAGGACAGGAAACACCATATATTTT
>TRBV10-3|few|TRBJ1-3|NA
CAISESGRGNTIYF
TGTGCCATCAGTGAGTCAGGCCGGGGAAACACCATATATTTT
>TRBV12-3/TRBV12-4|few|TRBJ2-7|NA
CASSPSLFSYEQYF
TGTGCCAGCAGTCCTAGCCTTTTCTCCTACGAGCAGTACTTC
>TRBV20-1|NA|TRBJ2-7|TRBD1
CSAEGQRIYEQYF
TGCAGTGCTGAGGGACAGAGAATCTACGAGCAGTACTTC
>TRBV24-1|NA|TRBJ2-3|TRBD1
CATSGRGTTDTQYF
TGTGCCACCAGTGGCAGGGGGACCACAGATACGCAGTATTTT
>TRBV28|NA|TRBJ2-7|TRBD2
CASSGQAGDGYEQYF
TGTGCCAGCAGTGGCCAGGCGGGAGATGGCTACGAGCAGTACTTC
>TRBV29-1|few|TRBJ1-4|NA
CSVVQGSEKLFF
TGCAGCGTTGTACAAGGGAGTGAAAAACTGTTTTTT
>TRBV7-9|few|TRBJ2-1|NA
CASSPTSGRLTDEQFF
TGTGCCAGCAGCCCTACGTCGGGGAGACTTACCGATGAGCAGTTCTTC
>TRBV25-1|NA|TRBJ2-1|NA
CASSELANEQFF
TGTGCCAGCAGTGAACTAGCGAATGAGCAGTTCTTC
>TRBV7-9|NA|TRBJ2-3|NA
CASTPGAIDTQYF
TGTGCCAGCACCCCAGGGGCCATAGATACGCAGTATTTT
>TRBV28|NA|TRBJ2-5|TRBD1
CASSYTDRGRETQYF
TGTGCCAGCAGCTATACGGACAGGGGGCGAGAGACCCAGTACTTC
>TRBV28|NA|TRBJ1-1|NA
CASSRGALPEAFF
TGTGCCAGCAGTCGGGGGGCTCTGCCTGAAGCTTTCTTT
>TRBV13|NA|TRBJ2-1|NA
CASSQNRVNEQFF
TGTGCCAGCAGTCAGAACAGGGTCAATGAGCAGTTCTTC